One and the same sample provided the 32 T cell receptor beta chains below, sequenced in a study of identical twins. TCRdb re-analysed the 5' RACE reads in MiXCR, keeping a single row per CDR3 protein. Of hundreds of thousands of distinct CDR3 sequences detected, around 6% appear once; the ten largest clones hold around 1.9%. The sample consisted of naive T cells sorted from blood. Every receptor here comes from a man aged 18-30 years in good health.

This clonotype was detected ten times or more. This rearrangement joins TRBV4-3 to TRBJ2-2, with D perhaps assigned TRBD1 or TRBD2 (5 bases each). V gave up 1 base and J gave up 3 bases, with 9 bases separating them. CDR1 is LGHNA and CDR2 is YSLEER in the germline V gene. The CDR3 extends over 15 amino acids. CDR3 coding DNA: TGCGCCAGCAGCCAAGTCCGGGACGACACCGGGGAGCTGTTTTTT. Its translation is CASSQVRDDTGELFF.

This clonotype was seen at least ten times. The genes are TRBV5-1 and TRBJ2-3; 10 bases are shared with TRBD2. V lost 2 bases, J lost 6 bases, and 9 bases stayed unmatched. The CDR3 runs to 16 residues. Germline CDR1 reads SGHRS; CDR2 reads YFSETQ. In nucleotides, the CDR3 is TGCGCCAGCAGCTTTGGTCAAGCGGGAGGGCTTGATACGCAGTATTTT. Translation gives CASSFGQAGGLDTQYF.

Ten or more counts support this clonotype. The rearrangement joins TRBV12-3 or TRBV12-4 to TRBJ2-7; a weak D match, TRBD2 (7 bases). The CDR3 totals 15 residues. Deletions cut 3 bases from V and 0 bases from J, with 12 bases between. CDR3 protein: CASSFGGLSSYEQYF. CDR3 bases: TGTGCCAGCAGTTTCGGGGGGCTGAGCTCCTACGAGCAGTACTTC.

In this sample, this clonotype turned up a few times. The rearrangement links TRBV12-3 or TRBV12-4 to TRBJ2-3; D ambiguous. Between the trimmed V and J ends, which lost 5 bases and 6 bases, there was a span of 18 bases. The CDR3 totals 15 residues. CDR3 coding DNA: TGTGCCAGCAGTCCCCTTGGGGTACCTCGTGATACGCAGTATTTT. Translating it yields CASSPLGVPRDTQYF.

This sequence joins TRBV24-1 and TRBJ2-1; D is uncertain. This CDR3 spans 15 amino acids. From germline, CDR1 is KGHDR and CDR2 SFDVKD. The V end was cut by 4 bases, the J end by 6 bases, with 15 bases between. The CDR3 DNA sequence: TGTGCCACCAGTGAGGTATCTAGGCGAGGCAATGAGCAGTTCTTC. It codes for CATSEVSRRGNEQFF.

This clonotype has only a few counts. This rearrangement joins TRBV27 to TRBJ2-7; TRBD2 aligns across 13 bases. The CDR3 length is 15 residues. Germline V gives CDR1 MNHEY, CDR2 SMNVEV (reference sequence). Trimming at V came to 5 bases and at J to 7 bases, leaving 8 bases not matched to a gene. DNA of the CDR3: TGTGCCAGCAGTCCACTAGCGGGAGGGTCGGGGGAGCAGTACGTC. Its protein is CASSPLAGGSGEQYV.

This clonotype was found many times. The chain recombines TRBV20-1 with TRBJ2-1; the match to TRBD2 covers 7 bases. With 4 bases clipped from V and 0 bases from J, the junction kept 3 bases outside the gene matches. Germline V gene data show CDR1 as DFQATT and CDR2 as SNEGSKA (reference sequence). CDR3 length: 14 residues. The CDR3 protein is CSAIKRGSYNEQFF. CDR3 nucleotide sequence: TGCAGTGCTATTAAGCGGGGCTCCTACAATGAGCAGTTCTTC.

This clonotype occurred many times. This sequence joins TRBV4-2 and TRBJ2-5; a possible D gene is TRBD2 (6 bases). This CDR3 spans 15 amino acids. V gave up 1 base and J gave up 5 bases, with 14 bases separating them. CDR1 and CDR2 (germline): LGHNA, YNFKEQ. CDR3 residues: CASSQGGVAHETQYF. CDR3 in DNA: TGTGCCAGCAGCCAAGGCGGGGTAGCTCACGAGACCCAGTACTTC.

This chain uses TRBV29-1 with TRBJ2-4, with TRBD1 matching 10 bases. CDR1 SQVTM and CDR2 ANQGSEA come from the germline V gene. The CDR3 runs to 17 residues. Losses at the gene ends were 3 bases for V and 3 bases for J; bases not matched to a gene: 11. The CDR3 sequence is CSVETGGSTFGKNIQYF. DNA for the CDR3: TGCAGCGTTGAGACAGGGGGCTCAACCTTTGGCAAAAACATTCAGTACTTC.

This clonotype was detected ten times or more. This chain links TRBV11-2 with TRBJ2-5, with 7 bases lining up with TRBD1. Germline V gene lookup returns CDR1 SGHAT and CDR2 FQNNGV. V lost 0 bases and J lost 2; bases outside the gene matches: 15. The CDR3 is 19 residues long. CDR3 nucleotide sequence: TGTGCCAGCAGCTTAGATGGAACCAGTGTACAGGGGAAGCAAGAGACCCAGTACTTC. This sequence encodes CASSLDGTSVQGKQETQYF.

The chain links TRBV5-6 to TRBJ2-1, with D possibly TRBD1 on 6 matching bases. The CDR3 length is 15 residues. Trimming removed 1 base at V and 2 bases at J, with 10 bases between. CDR1 and CDR2 (germline): SGHDT, YYEEEE. The CDR3 nucleotides are TGTGCCAGCAGCTTGATAGGGGACACCTACAATGAGCAGTTCTTC. Translated, it gives CASSLIGDTYNEQFF.

This clonotype has ten or more counts. V gene TRBV6-1 combines with J gene TRBJ1-3; D is ambiguous. The V end was cut by 5 bases, the J end by 0 bases, with 11 bases between. Germline assignment: CDR1 MNHNS and CDR2 SASEGT. CDR3 length equals 15 residues. This chain's CDR3 is CASSPSSGSGNTIYF. DNA of the CDR3: TGTGCCAGCAGTCCAAGTTCGGGCTCTGGAAACACCATATATTTT.

This clonotype was detected many times. The chain combines TRBV29-1 with TRBJ1-2, with D perhaps matching TRBD1 (5 bases). The V gene lost 3 bases and the J gene lost 5 bases, with 13 bases spanning the gap. The germline V gene has CDR1 SQVTM and CDR2 ANQGSEA. This CDR3 has 13 residues. The CDR3 DNA is TGCAGCGTTGACAGGCAGGGCTGGTATGGCTACACCTTC. It codes for CSVDRQGWYGYTF.

This clonotype appeared many times. The CDR3, as DNA: TGCAGTGCTAGTCATAATCAACCACAAGAGACCCAGTACTTC. Amino acids: CSASHNQPQETQYF. The V and J genes are TRBV20-1 and TRBJ2-5; D uncertain. The germline V gene has CDR1 DFQATT and CDR2 SNEGSKA (reference sequence). The V and J ends lost 3 bases and 2 bases respectively, with 13 bases between them. This CDR3 is built from 14 residues.

This clonotype was recorded at least ten times. This rearrangement joins TRBV20-1 to TRBJ2-3; 8 bases fit TRBD1. The length of the CDR3 is 14 residues. The V segment lost 6 bases and the J segment 1 base; nucleotides outside the gene matches: 6. Germline CDR1 is DFQATT and CDR2 is SNEGSKA (reference sequence). DNA of the CDR3: TGCAGTGCGCGCCCGGGACAGGGCACAGATACGCAGTATTTT. Encoded protein: CSARPGQGTDTQYF.

There are a few counts of this clonotype. CDR3: CASGQGTVNEQFF. The CDR3 DNA follows: TGTGCCAGCGGACAGGGGACGGTCAATGAGCAGTTCTTC. This rearrangement joins TRBV19 to TRBJ2-1; 9 nucleotides line up with TRBD1. Germline loops: CDR1 LNHDA, CDR2 SQIVND (reference sequence). The CDR3 has 13 residues. V lost 9 bases and J lost 6; bases outside the gene matches: 6. The complete variable domain, with remaining parts taken from reference TRBV19 and TRBJ2-1, reads DGGITQSPKYLFRKEGQNVTLSCEQNLNHDAMYWYRQDPGQGLRLIYYSQIVNDFQKGDIAEGYSVSREKKESFPLTVTSAQKNPTAFYLCASGQGTVNEQFFGPGTRLTVL.

The chain joins TRBV27 to TRBJ2-3; possibly TRBD1 for D (5 bases). Trimming pared 8 bases from V and 4 bases from J, leaving 16 bases between. This CDR3 spans 14 amino acids. Germline V gene data show CDR1 as MNHEY and CDR2 as SMNVEV (reference sequence). The CDR3 loop is CASSLREWADTQYF. CDR3 nucleotide sequence: TGTGCCAGCTCGCTCAGGGAATGGGCAGATACGCAGTATTTT.

This clonotype was counted at least ten times. This chain connects TRBV25-1 to TRBJ1-3, with 10 bases aligning to TRBD1. The CDR3 extends over 15 amino acids. The germline CDR1 and CDR2 sequences are MGHDK and SYGVNS. V was clipped by 5 bases and J by 4 bases; unmatched bases: 5. The CDR3, as DNA: TGTGCCAGCAGTAGACAGGGGGCGCGAGGAAACACCATATATTTT. Translating gives CASSRQGARGNTIYF.

V is TRBV20-1 and J is TRBJ1-2, with 7 bases aligning to TRBD1. Germline CDR1 is DFQATT and CDR2 is SNEGSKA (reference sequence). This CDR3 has 14 residues. The J segment lost 8 bases and the V segment lost 6 bases, leaving 15 bases of the junction unmatched. CDR3 region: CSALSGQTSRGYTF. Here the CDR3 DNA reads TGCAGTGCCCTTTCGGGACAGACATCAAGGGGCTACACCTTC.

The table lists this clonotype with a few counts. The chain couples TRBV7-9 to TRBJ2-7; D not resolved. The germline CDR1 and CDR2 sequences are SEHNR and FQNEAQ (reference sequence). This CDR3 comprises 14 residues. V was trimmed by 5 bases and J by 0 bases, leaving 11 bases between them. CDR3: CASSRAGSSYEQYF. The DNA of the CDR3 is TGTGCCAGCAGCCGGGCAGGAAGCTCCTACGAGCAGTACTTC. Drawing the rest from reference TRBV7-9 and TRBJ2-7, the complete variable domain is DTGVSQNPRHKITKRGQNVTFRCDPISEHNRLYWYRQTLGQGPEFLTYFQNEAQLEKSRLLSDRFSAERPKGSFSTLEIQRTEQGDSAMYLCASSRAGSSYEQYFGPGTRLTVT.

The gene calls are TRBV5-1 and TRBJ2-1, with TRBD1 matching 7 bases. V dropped 0 bases and J dropped 6; count of bases not matched to a gene: 12. Germline CDR1 SGHRS, CDR2 YFSETQ. CDR3 length equals 17 residues. Here the CDR3 reads CASSLALRQGGSNEQFF. The CDR3 nucleotides read TGCGCCAGCAGCTTGGCCCTAAGACAGGGTGGATCCAATGAGCAGTTCTTC.

This clonotype was counted only a few times. This chain connects TRBV7-2 to TRBJ1-1; D gene unclear. Trimming took off 1 base at V and 2 bases at J, with 14 bases between the two ends. Germline CDR1 is SGHTA and CDR2 is FQGNSA. The CDR3 consists of 16 residues. In DNA form, the CDR3 reads TGTGCCAGCAGCTTAGTTGATTATTGGTTCAACACTGAAGCTTTCTTT. Its translation: CASSLVDYWFNTEAFF. The full variable domain, rest sourced from reference TRBV7-2 and TRBJ1-1, is GAGVSQSPSNKVTEKGKDVELRCDPISGHTALYWYRQSLGQGLEFLIYFQGNSAPDKSGLPSDRFSAERTGGSVSTLTIQRTQQEDSAVYLCASSLVDYWFNTEAFFGQGTRLTVV.

This clonotype was recorded a few times. The chain combines TRBV5-1 with TRBJ2-7; TRBD2 might be the D (5 bases). The CDR3 loop spans 13 amino acids. CDR1 and CDR2 (germline): SGHRS, YFSETQ. Trimming pared 4 bases from V and 2 bases from J, leaving 10 bases between. The CDR3 region is CASSPGITYEQYF. The CDR3 DNA follows: TGCGCCAGCAGCCCCGGGATCACCTACGAGCAGTACTTC.

This clonotype came up a few times. V is TRBV10-3 and J is TRBJ2-1; 10 bases fit TRBD1. The CDR3 totals 17 residues. The V gene's germline CDR1 is ENHRY and CDR2 SYGVKD. Trimming cost V 3 bases and J 8 bases; bases outside gene matches: 13. The CDR3 DNA is TGTGCCATCAGTGACGCCCCGGGACAGGGGATCAGGGATGAGCAGTTCTTC. Its translation: CAISDAPGQGIRDEQFF.

The rearrangement links TRBV7-9 to TRBJ1-2; 8 bases are shared with TRBD1. CDR3 length equals 15 residues. Per the germline V gene, CDR1 is SEHNR and CDR2 is FQNEAQ (reference sequence). V trimming: 5 bases; J trimming: 4 bases; junction bases outside the gene matches: 9. Written as DNA, the CDR3 is TGTGCCAGCAGCGTCGACAGGGGTTGGACCTATGGCTACACCTTC. Translating it yields CASSVDRGWTYGYTF.

This clonotype came up many times. The J gene is TRBJ2-5, the V gene TRBV5-1; D is unresolved. V was pared by 0 bases and J by 3 bases, with 9 bases between. Germline V gene data show CDR1 as SGHRS and CDR2 as YFSETQ. This CDR3 has 14 amino acids. DNA for the CDR3: TGCGCCAGCAGCTTGGCCAACTTAGAAGAGACCCAGTACTTC. Its protein product is CASSLANLEETQYF. The full variable domain, completed using reference TRBV5-1 and TRBJ2-5, is KAGVTQTPRYLIKTRGQQVTLSCSPISGHRSVSWYQQTPGQGLQFLFEYFSETQRNKGNFPGRFSGRQFSNSRSEMNVSTLELGDSALYLCASSLANLEETQYFGPGTRLLVL.

This clonotype has a handful of counts. The CDR3 here is CASSLRSVTNTEAFF. DNA of the CDR3: TGCGCCAGCAGTTTGAGGTCGGTTACGAACACTGAAGCTTTCTTT. V usage is TRBV5-1 and J usage is TRBJ1-1; the D is unclear. V was clipped by 5 bases and J by 1 base, with 15 bases between them. Germline CDR1 and CDR2: SGHRS and YFSETQ. CDR3 length: 15 residues.

The V call is TRBV20-1, the J call TRBJ2-3, with 13 bases aligning to TRBD2. V shed 4 bases and J 0 bases; nucleotides not matched to a gene: 7. Germline V gene lookup returns CDR1 DFQATT and CDR2 SNEGSKA (reference sequence). The CDR3 is 17 residues long. The CDR3: CSAIWTSGSSSTDTQYF. The CDR3 DNA is TGCAGTGCTATCTGGACTAGCGGGAGTTCGAGCACAGATACGCAGTATTTT.

This clonotype has at least ten counts. The V call is TRBV12-3 or TRBV12-4, the J call TRBJ2-7; 13 positions agree with TRBD2. With V trimmed by 1 base and J by 7 bases, 1 base remained unmatched. This CDR3 comprises 14 residues. The CDR3 region has the DNA TGTGCCAGCAGTTTAGGGACTAGCGGGAGTGAGCAGTACTTC. It translates to CASSLGTSGSEQYF.

This clonotype came up a few times. The V and J genes are TRBV12-3 or TRBV12-4 and TRBJ1-2, with D uncertain. V lost 7 bases and J 6 bases, leaving 18 bases between the germline ends. CDR3 length: 14 residues. The CDR3 DNA reads TGTGCCAGCACCCCCCGTGGGGAGAAAGATGGCTACACCTTC. Translated, it gives CASTPRGEKDGYTF.

The J gene is TRBJ1-3, the V gene TRBV12-3 or TRBV12-4, with no clear D. The CDR3 covers 15 residues. V was trimmed by 3 bases and J by 2 bases, leaving 11 bases between them. CDR3 in DNA: TGTGCCAGCAGTTTGGAGGGTGTCACTGGAAACACCATATATTTT. This encodes CASSLEGVTGNTIYF.

This clonotype has a handful of counts. One end of the junction varies from germline; a read error may be responsible. The gene calls are TRBV6-5 and TRBJ1-2, with D unclear. The CDR3 totals 13 residues. Germline CDR1 reads MNHEY; CDR2 reads SVGAGI. The CDR3 coding sequence is TGTGCCAGCAGTTCCCTAATTCCGTCGGCGTTTTCATTC. Translated, it gives CASSSLIPSAFSF.